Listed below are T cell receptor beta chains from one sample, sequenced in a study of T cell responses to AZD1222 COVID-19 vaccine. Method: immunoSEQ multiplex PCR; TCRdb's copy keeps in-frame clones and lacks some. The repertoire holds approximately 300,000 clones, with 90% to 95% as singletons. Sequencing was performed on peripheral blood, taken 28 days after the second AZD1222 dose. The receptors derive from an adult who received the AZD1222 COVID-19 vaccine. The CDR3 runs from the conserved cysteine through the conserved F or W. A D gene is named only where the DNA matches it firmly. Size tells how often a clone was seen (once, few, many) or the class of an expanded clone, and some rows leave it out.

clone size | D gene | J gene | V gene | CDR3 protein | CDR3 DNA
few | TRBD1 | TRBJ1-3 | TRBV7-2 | CASSPGGSLVDF | TGTGCCAGCAGCCCAGGGGGGTCCCTGGTCGATTTT
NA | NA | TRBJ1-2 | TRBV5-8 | CASTPGGANYGYTF | TGTGCCAGCACCCCTGGAGGAGCTAACTATGGCTACACCTTC
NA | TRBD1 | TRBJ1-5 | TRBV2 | CASSEDRGYQPQHF | TGTGCCAGCAGTGAGGACAGGGGCTATCAGCCCCAGCATTTT
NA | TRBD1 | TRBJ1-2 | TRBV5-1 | CASSPGTAHGYTF | TGCGCCAGCAGCCCCGGGACAGCCCATGGCTACACCTTC
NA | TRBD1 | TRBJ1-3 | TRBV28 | CASSLSTGAGGNTIYF | TGTGCCAGCAGCCTAAGCACAGGGGCAGGAGGAAACACCATATATTTT
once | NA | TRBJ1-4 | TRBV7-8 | CASSLVGPAREKLFF | TGTGCCAGCAGCTTAGTTGGGCCGGCGAGGGAAAAACTGTTTTTT
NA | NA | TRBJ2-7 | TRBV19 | CASRPTDFSYEQYF | TGTGCCAGTAGACCCACGGATTTCTCCTACGAGCAGTACTTC
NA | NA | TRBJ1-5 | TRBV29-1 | CSVLEVTGNPNQPQHF | TGCAGCGTTCTCGAGGTTACAGGGAACCCTAATCAGCCCCAGCATTTT
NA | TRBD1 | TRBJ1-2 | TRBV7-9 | CASSLWDRDGYGYTF | TGTGCCAGCAGCTTATGGGACAGGGACGGCTATGGCTACACCTTC
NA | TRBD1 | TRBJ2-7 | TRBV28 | CASLSTGWEQYF | TGTGCCAGCCTATCGACAGGGTGGGAGCAGTACTTC
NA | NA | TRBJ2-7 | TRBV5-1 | CASSLRPGSSYEQYF | TGCGCCAGCAGCTTGAGGCCAGGGAGTTCCTACGAGCAGTACTTC
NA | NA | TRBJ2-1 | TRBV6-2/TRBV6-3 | CASSPTRVGEQFF | TGTGCCAGCAGTCCCACCAGGGTGGGTGAGCAGTTCTTC
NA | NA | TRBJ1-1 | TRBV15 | CATSRADGGVNTEAFF | TGTGCCACCAGCAGAGCAGATGGGGGGGTGAACACTGAAGCTTTCTTT
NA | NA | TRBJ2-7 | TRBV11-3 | CASSFREGDYEQYF | TGTGCCAGCAGCTTTCGGGAAGGTGACTACGAGCAGTACTTC
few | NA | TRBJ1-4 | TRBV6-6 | CASSRGLSADNEKLFF | TGTGCCAGCAGCCGCGGACTGTCCGCAGATAATGAAAAACTGTTTTTT
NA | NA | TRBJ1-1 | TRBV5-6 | CASSPPGSTEAFF | TGTGCCAGCAGCCCCCCCGGGAGCACTGAAGCTTTCTTT
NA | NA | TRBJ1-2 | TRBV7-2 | CASSLGVREAYGYTF | TGTGCCAGCAGCTTAGGGGTCAGGGAGGCCTATGGCTACACCTTC
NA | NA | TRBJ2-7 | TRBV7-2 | CASSLNSYEQYF | TGTGCCAGCAGCTTAAACTCCTACGAGCAGTACTTC
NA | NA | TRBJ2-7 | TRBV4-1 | CASSPIFQYEQYF | TGCGCCAGCAGCCCTATATTTCAGTACGAGCAGTACTTC
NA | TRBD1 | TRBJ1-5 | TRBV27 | CASSLRQGAGQPQHF | TGTGCCAGCAGCCTCAGACAGGGGGCGGGTCAGCCCCAGCATTTT
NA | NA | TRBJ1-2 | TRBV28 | CASSQGRDGYTF | TGTGCCAGCAGTCAGGGGAGGGATGGCTACACCTTC
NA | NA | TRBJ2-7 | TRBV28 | CASSYHRTGASSYEQYF | TGTGCCAGCAGTTATCACAGGACGGGGGCGAGCTCCTACGAGCAGTACTTC
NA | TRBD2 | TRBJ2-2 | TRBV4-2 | CASSPGLAGGLTGELFF | TGTGCCAGCAGCCCAGGACTAGCGGGGGGGCTTACCGGGGAGCTGTTTTTT
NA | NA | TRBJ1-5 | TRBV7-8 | CASSLLGPTSRQPQHF | TGTGCCAGCAGCTTGCTAGGACCGACGTCAAGGCAGCCCCAGCATTTT
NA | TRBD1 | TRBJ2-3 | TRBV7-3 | CASSFKPWTGGPDTQYF | TGTGCCAGCAGCTTCAAGCCATGGACAGGGGGACCAGATACGCAGTATTTT
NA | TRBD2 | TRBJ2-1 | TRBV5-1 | CASSEPLAGVNEQFF | TGCGCCAGCAGCGAGCCGCTAGCGGGAGTTAATGAGCAGTTCTTC
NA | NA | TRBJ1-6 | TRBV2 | CASSESGDSPLHF | TGTGCCAGCAGTGAATCAGGGGATTCACCCCTCCACTTT
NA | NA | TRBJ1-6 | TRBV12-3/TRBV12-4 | CASSFGGNSPLHF | TGTGCCAGCAGTTTCGGCGGTAATTCACCCCTCCACTTT
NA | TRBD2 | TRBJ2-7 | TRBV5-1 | CASSLGLRTSGVSYEQYF | TGCGCCAGCAGCTTGGGACTTAGGACTAGCGGGGTTTCGTACGAGCAGTACTTC
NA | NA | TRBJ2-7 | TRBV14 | CASSRWGLAEQYF | TGTGCCAGCAGCCGTTGGGGTTTGGCCGAGCAGTACTTC
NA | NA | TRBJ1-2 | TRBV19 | CASSIRAARSYGYTF | TGTGCCAGTAGTATAAGGGCAGCACGGTCCTATGGCTACACCTTC
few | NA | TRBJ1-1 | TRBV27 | CASSSPLRTRGTEAFF | TGTGCCAGCAGTTCCCCCCTCCGGACTAGGGGTACTGAAGCTTTCTTT
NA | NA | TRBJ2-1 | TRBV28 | CASSLRINEQFF | TGTGCCAGCAGTTTACGGATCAATGAGCAGTTCTTC
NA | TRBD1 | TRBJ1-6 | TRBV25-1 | CASGDRGYSPLHF | TGTGCCAGCGGGGACAGGGGTTACTCACCCCTCCACTTT
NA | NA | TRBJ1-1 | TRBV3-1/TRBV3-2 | CASSLDSMNTEAFF | TGTGCCAGCAGCCTTGACAGCATGAACACTGAAGCTTTCTTT
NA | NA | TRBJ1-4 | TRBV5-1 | CASSLGTPGEKLFF | TGCGCCAGCAGCTTGGGCACCCCGGGGGAAAAACTGTTTTTT
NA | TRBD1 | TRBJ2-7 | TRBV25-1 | CASSERDRGNEQYF | TGTGCCAGCAGTGAACGGGACAGGGGGAACGAGCAGTACTTC
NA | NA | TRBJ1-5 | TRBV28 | CASRLNSGRGAYSNQPQHF | TGTGCCAGCAGGCTTAACTCAGGAAGAGGGGCATATAGCAATCAGCCCCAGCATTTT
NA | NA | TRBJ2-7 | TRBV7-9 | CASSLTGAHEQYF | TGTGCCAGCAGCTTAACCGGGGCCCACGAGCAGTACTTC
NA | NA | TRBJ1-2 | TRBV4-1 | CASRHSGGYGYTF | TGCGCCAGCAGACACTCCGGGGGCTATGGCTACACCTTC
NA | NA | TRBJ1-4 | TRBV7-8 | CASSGLGTPVQSEKLFF | TGTGCCAGCAGCGGATTAGGTACCCCGGTTCAGAGTGAAAAACTGTTTTTT
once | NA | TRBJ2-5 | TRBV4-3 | CASSQDRGGETQYF | TGCGCCAGCAGCCAAGATCGGGGTGGTGAGACCCAGTACTTC
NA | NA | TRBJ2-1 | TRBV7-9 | CASSLAGEGYNEQFF | TGTGCCAGCAGCTTAGCGGGAGAGGGATACAATGAGCAGTTCTTC
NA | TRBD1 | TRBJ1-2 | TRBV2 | CASSLKTKGAYSGYTF | TGTGCCAGCAGCCTTAAAACAAAGGGGGCCTACTCTGGCTACACCTTC
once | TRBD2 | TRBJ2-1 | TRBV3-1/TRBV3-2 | CASSQASRSGTSYNEQFF | TGTGCCAGCAGCCAGGCGTCTCGTAGCGGGACCTCCTACAATGAGCAGTTCTTC
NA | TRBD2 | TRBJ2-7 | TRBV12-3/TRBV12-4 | CASTLAGGDEQYF | TGTGCCAGCACCCTAGCGGGGGGTGACGAGCAGTACTTC
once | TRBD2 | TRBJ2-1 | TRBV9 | CASSVDLAGGEQFF | TGTGCCAGCAGCGTAGACCTAGCGGGAGGTGAGCAGTTCTTC
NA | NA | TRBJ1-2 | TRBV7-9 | CASSLVGSSYGYTF | TGTGCCAGCAGCTTAGTGGGGTCTTCCTATGGCTACACCTTC
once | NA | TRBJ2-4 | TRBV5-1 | CASSLNHPAKNIQYF | TGCGCCAGCAGCTTAAACCACCCGGCCAAAAACATTCAGTACTTC
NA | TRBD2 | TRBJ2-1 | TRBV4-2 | CASRVAGGSYNEQFF | TGTGCCAGCAGGGTAGCGGGGGGCTCCTACAATGAGCAGTTCTTC